This TCR beta chain was identified during a study of vaccination effects on CD4 cells after COVID-19. Notes on the study in general: Long after vaccination, the clones induced by infection and by vaccine shrank markedly in size.

Before any sequencing was done, the ViraFEST assay used viral peptide pools to expand antigen-specific CD4+ T cells. CD4+ T cell isolation took place after 10 days of culture. No vaccinee had earlier SARS-CoV-2 infection, and nucleocapsid antibodies were negative. As for this clone: No antigen is known for it.

Sequencing used immunoSEQ multiplex PCR; TCRdb keeps in-frame clones, though not all of them. Among about 60,000 clones listed, roughly four fifths were seen once. This TCR was recovered from a human donor who received a COVID-19 vaccine. Sequenced material: CD4+ T cells from PBMCs cultured with HCoV-229E spike peptides, taken before COVID-19 vaccination.

The CDR3 here is CATSDSTGKRNTEAFF. The CDR3 DNA follows: TGTGCCACCAGTGATTCTACAGGGAAGAGGAACACTGAAGCTTTCTTT. J is TRBJ1-1 and V is TRBV24-1; D possibly corresponds to TRBD1 (6 bases). Between the trimmed V and J ends, which lost 2 bases and 1 base, there was a span of 13 bases. The CDR3 loop spans 16 amino acids. Germline values: CDR1 KGHDR, CDR2 SFDVKD.